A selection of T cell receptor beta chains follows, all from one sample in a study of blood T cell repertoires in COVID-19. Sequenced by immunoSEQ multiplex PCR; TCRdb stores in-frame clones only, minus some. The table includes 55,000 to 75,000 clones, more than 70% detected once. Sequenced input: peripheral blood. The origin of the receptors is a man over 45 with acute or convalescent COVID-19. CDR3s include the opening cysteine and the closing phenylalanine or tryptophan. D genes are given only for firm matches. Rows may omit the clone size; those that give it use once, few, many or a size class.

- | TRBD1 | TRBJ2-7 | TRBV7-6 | CASSNRTGRTYEQYF | TGTGCCAGCAGCAATCGGACAGGCCGGACCTACGAGCAGTACTTC
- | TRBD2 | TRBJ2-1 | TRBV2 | CASSELAGGDLEQFF | TGTGCCAGCAGTGAACTAGCGGGAGGGGACCTTGAGCAGTTCTTC
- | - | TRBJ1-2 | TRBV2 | CASSGGNNYGYTF | TGTGCCAGCAGTGGAGGAAATAACTATGGCTACACCTTC
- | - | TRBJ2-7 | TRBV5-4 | CASSVEGRTYEQYF | TGTGCCAGCAGCGTCGAAGGGAGGACCTACGAGCAGTACTTC
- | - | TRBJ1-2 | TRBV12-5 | CASGPLGGRDSGYTF | TGTGCTAGTGGTCCCTTGGGCGGGCGGGATTCCGGCTACACCTTC
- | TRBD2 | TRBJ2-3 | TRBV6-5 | CANGRGLVSTDTQYF | TGTGCCAACGGGAGGGGTCTAGTTAGCACAGATACGCAGTATTTT
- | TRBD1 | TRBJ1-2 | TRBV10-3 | CAISGRQGSYGYTF | TGTGCCATCAGTGGAAGACAGGGAAGCTATGGCTACACCTTC
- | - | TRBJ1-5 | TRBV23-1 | CASSQRGGGNQPQHF | TGCGCCAGCAGTCAAAGGGGAGGGGGAAATCAGCCCCAGCATTTT
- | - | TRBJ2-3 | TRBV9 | CASSPRESRDTQYF | TGTGCCAGCAGCCCACGGGAAAGCCGAGATACGCAGTATTTT
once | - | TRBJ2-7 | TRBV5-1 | CASSAASTAYSYEQYF | TGCGCCAGCAGCGCAGCATCGACTGCCTACTCCTACGAGCAGTACTTC
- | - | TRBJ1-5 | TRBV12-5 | CASGFARAQPQHF | TGTGCTAGTGGTTTTGCCCGCGCCCAGCCCCAGCATTTT
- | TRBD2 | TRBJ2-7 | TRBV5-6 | CASSLVSSGRAYSYEQYF | TGTGCCAGCAGCTTGGTGTCTAGCGGGAGGGCCTACTCCTACGAGCAGTACTTC
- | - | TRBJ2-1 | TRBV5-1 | CASSGSAGISSYNEQFF | TGCGCCAGCAGCGGATCGGCGGGCATCAGCTCCTACAATGAGCAGTTCTTC
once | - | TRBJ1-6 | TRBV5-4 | CASSWRDRLNSPLHF | TGTGCCAGCAGCTGGCGTGACAGACTTAATTCACCCCTCCACTTT
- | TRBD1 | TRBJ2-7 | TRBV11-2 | CASSLVGTGLHEQYF | TGTGCCAGCAGCTTAGTAGGGACAGGGTTACACGAGCAGTACTTC
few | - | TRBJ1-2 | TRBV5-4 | CASSANNYGYTF | TGTGCCAGCAGCGCTAATAACTATGGCTACACCTTC
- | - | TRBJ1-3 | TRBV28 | CASRHSGVYTIYF | TGTGCCAGCAGACACTCAGGGGTTTACACCATATATTTT
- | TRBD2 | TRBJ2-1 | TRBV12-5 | CASGPSGRPYNEQFF | TGTGCTAGTGGCCCTAGCGGGAGGCCCTACAATGAGCAGTTCTTC
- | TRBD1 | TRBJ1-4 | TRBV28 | CASSSETGGTNEKLFF | TGTGCCAGCAGTTCAGAGACAGGGGGCACTAATGAAAAACTGTTTTTT
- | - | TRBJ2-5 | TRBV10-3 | CAISESNSQETQYF | TGTGCCATCAGTGAGTCGAATAGCCAAGAGACCCAGTACTTC
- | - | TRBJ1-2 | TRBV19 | CASSTPRSGYGYTF | TGTGCCAGTAGTACCCCCCGGTCGGGGTATGGCTACACCTTC
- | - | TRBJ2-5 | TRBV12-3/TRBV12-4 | CASSLLSQETQYF | TGTGCCAGCAGTTTATTGAGCCAAGAGACCCAGTACTTC
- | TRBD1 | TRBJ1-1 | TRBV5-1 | CASRLGQANKDTEAFF | TGCGCCAGCAGGCTGGGACAGGCGAATAAGGACACTGAAGCTTTCTTT
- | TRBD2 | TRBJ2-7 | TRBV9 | CASSGLAGGFSEQYF | TGTGCCAGCAGCGGCCTAGCGGGGGGTTTTTCGGAGCAGTACTTC
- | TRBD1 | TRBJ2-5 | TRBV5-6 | CASRQGEETQYF | TGTGCCAGCCGACAGGGCGAAGAGACCCAGTACTTC
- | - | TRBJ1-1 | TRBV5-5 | CASSLVYLRELSTEAFF | TGTGCCAGCAGTTTGGTCTATCTACGAGAGCTGAGTACTGAAGCTTTCTTT
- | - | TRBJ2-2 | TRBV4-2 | CASSHRDFPWEVGELFF | TGTGCCAGCAGCCACCGGGACTTCCCTTGGGAGGTCGGGGAGCTGTTTTTT
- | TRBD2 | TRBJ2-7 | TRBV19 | CASSLQGLAGIYEQYF | TGTGCCAGTAGTCTCCAGGGACTAGCGGGGATCTACGAGCAGTACTTC
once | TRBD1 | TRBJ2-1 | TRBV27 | CASSFPGTGPGNEQFF | TGTGCCAGCAGTTTCCCTGGGACAGGGCCGGGCAATGAGCAGTTCTTC
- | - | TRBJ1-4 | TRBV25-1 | CASSEGGSAWEKLFF | TGTGCCAGCAGTGAGGGGGGTTCCGCTTGGGAAAAACTGTTTTTT
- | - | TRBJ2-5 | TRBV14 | CASSQGTMGAEETQYF | TGTGCCAGCAGCCAAGGGACAATGGGGGCGGAAGAGACCCAGTACTTC
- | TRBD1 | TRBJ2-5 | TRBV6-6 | CASRYGTAVAETQYF | TGTGCCAGCAGATATGGGACAGCCGTTGCGGAGACCCAGTACTTC
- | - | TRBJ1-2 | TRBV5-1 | CASSFMQGSYTF | TGCGCCAGCAGCTTCATGCAGGGGAGCTACACCTTC
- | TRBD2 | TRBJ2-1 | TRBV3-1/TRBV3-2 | CASSLLAGGRYNEQFF | TGTGCCAGCAGCCTTTTAGCGGGAGGGCGGTACAATGAGCAGTTCTTC
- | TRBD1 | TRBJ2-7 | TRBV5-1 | CASSFDRVGEQYF | TGCGCCAGCAGCTTTGACAGGGTCGGGGAGCAGTACTTC
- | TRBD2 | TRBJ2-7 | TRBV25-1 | CASSRAGAKNEQYF | TGTGCCAGCAGTCGAGCGGGAGCAAAGAACGAGCAGTACTTC
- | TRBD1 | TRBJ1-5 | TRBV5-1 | CASSPGTGLNQPQHF | TGCGCCAGCAGCCCGGGGACAGGTCTAAATCAGCCCCAGCATTTT
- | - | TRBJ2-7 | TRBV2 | CASSETARDEQYF | TGTGCCAGCAGCGAGACAGCCCGGGACGAGCAGTACTTC
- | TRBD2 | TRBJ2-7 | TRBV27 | CASSLREEYEQYF | TGTGCCAGCAGTTTACGGGAGGAATACGAGCAGTACTTC
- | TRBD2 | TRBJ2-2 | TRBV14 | CASSQVQWTSGRYTGELFF | TGTGCCAGCAGCCAAGTCCAATGGACTAGCGGGCGATACACCGGGGAGCTGTTTTTT
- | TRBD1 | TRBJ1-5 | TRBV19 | CASSEDREGQPQHF | TGTGCCAGTAGTGAAGACAGGGAAGGCCAGCCCCAGCATTTT
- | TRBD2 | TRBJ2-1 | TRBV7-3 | CASGLAENNEQFF | TGTGCCAGCGGACTAGCAGAGAACAATGAGCAGTTCTTC
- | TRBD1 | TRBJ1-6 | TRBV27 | CASSFGTGSSPLHF | TGTGCCAGCAGTTTCGGGACAGGGAGTTCACCCCTCCACTTT
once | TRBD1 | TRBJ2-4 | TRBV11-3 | CASSQGQGPNIQYF | TGTGCCAGCAGCCAGGGACAGGGCCCAAACATTCAGTACTTC
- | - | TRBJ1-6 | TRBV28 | CASSLLRATLHF | TGTGCCAGCAGTTTATTGAGGGCAACCCTCCACTTT
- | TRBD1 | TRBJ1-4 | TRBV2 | CASSEGDRDGEKLFF | TGTGCCAGCAGTGAAGGGGACAGGGACGGTGAAAAACTGTTTTTT
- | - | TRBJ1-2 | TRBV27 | CASRLRGSKYYGYTF | TGTGCCAGCAGGCTCCGAGGGAGTAAATACTATGGCTACACCTTC